This entry lists 9 T cell receptor beta chains sequenced from one sample in a study of glioma-infiltrating T cells after dendritic cell vaccination. Time point of the sample: after dendritic cell vaccination, including at tumor progression/relapse. Assay: immunoSEQ multiplex PCR; the TCRdb copy retains only in-frame clones and omits some. The sample records tens of thousands of clones, roughly 85% being singletons. The sequencing used blood, collected after dendritic cell vaccination. Receptors originate from a human donor with glioblastoma.

The V and J genes are TRBV5-6 and TRBJ2-3, with 9 positions matching TRBD1. V lost 4 bases and J lost 13; bases outside the gene matches: 10. The CDR3 covers 13 residues. Germline lookup yields CDR1 SGHDT and CDR2 YYEEEE. As DNA, the CDR3 is TGTGCCAGCAGCGACAACGACAGGGGGGACGAGTATTTT. Its protein is CASSDNDRGDEYF.

V and J are TRBV19 and TRBJ2-3; D might be TRBD1 (6 bases). V was clipped by 10 bases and J by 4 bases, with 21 bases between them. There are 15 residues in the CDR3. Germline loops: CDR1 LNHDA, CDR2 SQIVND (reference sequence). The CDR3 DNA reads TGTGCCACCACACCCCGGGACCGACAGGCAGATACGCAGTATTTT. It codes for CATTPRDRQADTQYF.

V is TRBV7-6 and J is TRBJ2-7; 14 bases agree with TRBD2. Germline V gene data show CDR1 as SGHVS and CDR2 as FNYEAQ. With V trimmed by 3 bases and J by 4 bases, 8 bases remained unmatched. This CDR3 comprises 17 residues. Here the CDR3 DNA reads TGTGCCAGCAGCTTGGCTGGGACTAGCGGGAGTTATTACGAGCAGTACTTC. It codes for CASSLAGTSGSYYEQYF.

This rearrangement joins TRBV2 to TRBJ1-5; TRBD1 matches at 8 bases. The CDR3 is made up of 17 amino acids. Trimming at V came to 6 bases and at J to 5 bases, leaving 15 bases not matched to a gene. Per the germline V gene, CDR1 is SNHLY and CDR2 is FYNNEI. In nucleotides, the CDR3 is TGTGCCAGCAGGGGCCGCTGGGACAGGCCACGGGATCAGCCCCAGCATTTT. It specifies CASRGRWDRPRDQPQHF.

The genes are TRBV7-9 and TRBJ1-2; D call uncertain. The ends were cut back, 5 bases at V and 7 bases at J, with 11 bases in the middle. Germline V gene data show CDR1 as SEHNR and CDR2 as FQNEAQ (reference sequence). The CDR3 consists of 12 residues. The CDR3 region is CASSPGETGYTF. DNA of the CDR3: TGTGCCAGCAGCCCCGGGGAGACTGGCTACACCTTC.

The chain links TRBV6-1 to TRBJ2-1; D gene unclear. With 1 base removed from V and 4 bases from J, the gap between germline ends came to 8 bases. Looked up from germline, CDR1 is MNHNS and CDR2 is SASEGT. The CDR3 is made up of 14 amino acids. CDR3 sequence reads: CASSEVPSYNEQFF. The CDR3 nucleotides are TGTGCCAGCAGTGAAGTTCCTAGTTACAATGAGCAGTTCTTC.

CDR3: CSAPDSYEQYF. The CDR3 bases are TGCAGTGCCCCGGACAGCTACGAGCAGTACTTC. The rearrangement joins TRBV20-1 to TRBJ2-7; tentative D call: TRBD1 (6 bases). Trimming stripped 6 bases from V and 3 bases from J, with 9 bases between. Germline V gene lookup returns CDR1 DFQATT and CDR2 SNEGSKA (reference sequence). The CDR3 covers 11 residues.

This sequence joins TRBV29-1 and TRBJ2-7; 7 nucleotides match TRBD2. The CDR3 spans 15 residues. The V gene's germline CDR1 is SQVTM and CDR2 ANQGSEA. Trimming took 4 bases from V and 4 from J; bases not matched to a gene: 13. For the CDR3, the DNA is TGCAGCGTTGCCCCCGGAGCGGGGCTGAGGTACGAGCAGTACTTC. Amino acids: CSVAPGAGLRYEQYF.

This CDR3 reads CAWGTLDRVVTDTQYF. The CDR3 coding sequence is TGTGCCTGGGGGACCCTTGACAGGGTCGTCACAGATACGCAGTATTTT. The chain has TRBV30 and TRBJ2-3; 7 positions match TRBD1. The junction had 13 bases not matched to a gene; V was cut back by 5 bases and J by 2 bases. Germline V CDR1 and CDR2: GTSNPN, SVGIG (reference sequence). The CDR3 runs to 16 residues.